The 16 T cell receptor beta chains in this list originate from one sample, sequenced in a study of blood T cell repertoires in COVID-19. Data came from immunoSEQ multiplex PCR; TCRdb stores just in-frame clones and leaves some out. Altogether 330,000 or so clones are present, roughly 86% being singletons, with the ten largest covering approximately 1%. Sequencing input: PBMCs or T cells enriched from blood (not recorded which). The receptors were sampled from a woman under 40 who had been exposed to COVID-19.

The chain couples TRBV7-9 to TRBJ2-5; 9 bases are a match to TRBD2. V lost 5 bases and J lost 5; bases outside the gene matches: 9. The CDR3 consists of 15 residues. In germline, CDR1 is SEHNR, CDR2 FQNEAQ (reference sequence). In DNA form, the CDR3 reads TGTGCCAGCAGCACCCGTAGCGGGAGTTCGGAGACCCAGTACTTC. Translated: CASSTRSGSSETQYF. Complete variable domain (other parts from reference TRBV7-9 and TRBJ2-5): DTGVSQNPRHKITKRGQNVTFRCDPISEHNRLYWYRQTLGQGPEFLTYFQNEAQLEKSRLLSDRFSAERPKGSFSTLEIQRTEQGDSAMYLCASSTRSGSSETQYFGPGTRLLVL.

The J gene is TRBJ1-5, the V gene TRBV28; unclear D gene. The length of the CDR3 is 15 residues. Trimming pared 3 bases from V and 4 bases from J, leaving 13 bases between. Germline CDR1 and CDR2: MDHEN and SYDVKM. CDR3 protein: CASSFGEGWNQPQHF. CDR3 coding DNA: TGTGCCAGCAGTTTTGGGGAGGGTTGGAATCAGCCCCAGCATTTT.

The CDR3 here is CASSPHRLAGGFYNEQFF. The CDR3 DNA is TGTGCCAGCAGCCCCCACCGACTAGCGGGAGGGTTCTACAATGAGCAGTTCTTC. The chain has TRBV7-3 and TRBJ2-1, with 14 bases that match TRBD2. The CDR3 has 18 amino acids. The V gene end was trimmed by 5 bases and the J gene end by 3 bases; junction bases not matched to a gene: 9. Germline CDR1 is SGHTA and CDR2 is FQGTGA.

This chain links TRBV4-2 with TRBJ2-2; 9 bases fit TRBD2. There are 16 residues in the CDR3. Germline V gene data show CDR1 as LGHNA and CDR2 as YNFKEQ. J was trimmed by 8 bases and V by 3 bases; bases with no gene match: 10. Here the CDR3 reads CASSHLPGTSFGELFF. Written as DNA, the CDR3 is TGTGCCAGCAGCCATCTCCCCGGGACTAGCTTTGGGGAGCTGTTTTTT.

V usage is TRBV27 and J usage is TRBJ1-2; D ambiguous. Germline V lookup: CDR1 MNHEY, CDR2 SMNVEV (reference sequence). Trimming cost V 5 bases and J 4 bases, with 8 bases left between them. The CDR3 is made up of 12 amino acids. CDR3 residues: CASSGPFYGYTF. CDR3 in DNA: TGTGCCAGCAGTGGGCCTTTCTATGGCTACACCTTC.

The chain recombines TRBV28 with TRBJ1-4; unclear D gene. Deletions cut 3 bases from V and 6 bases from J, with 11 bases between. Germline V gene lookup returns CDR1 MDHEN and CDR2 SYDVKM. There are 14 residues in the CDR3. This CDR3 reads CASSLVPRDEKLFF. The CDR3 coding sequence is TGTGCCAGCAGTTTGGTCCCTCGGGATGAAAAACTGTTTTTT.

The chain joins TRBV18 to TRBJ1-2, with 8 positions matching TRBD1. The CDR3 is made up of 19 amino acids. Trimming removed 1 base from V and 1 base from J; junction bases left unmatched: 14. Germline V gene data show CDR1 as KGHSH and CDR2 as LQKENI. DNA for the CDR3: TGTGCCAGCTCACCACAATATCGGGGACAGGTGATTTTTAACTATGGCTACACCTTC. It translates to CASSPQYRGQVIFNYGYTF.

V and J are TRBV10-2 and TRBJ2-2, with 11 bases lining up with TRBD2. Germline V gene lookup returns CDR1 WSHSY and CDR2 SAAADI. The CDR3 runs 15 residues. V gave up 3 bases and J gave up 4 bases; unmatched junction bases: 1. The CDR3 nucleotides are TGCGCCAGCAGTGAACTAGCGGGAGTCACCGGGGAGCTGTTTTTT. It translates to CASSELAGVTGELFF.

J is TRBJ2-7 and V is TRBV11-2, with 9 bases identical to TRBD2. Germline CDR1 SGHAT, CDR2 FQNNGV. The CDR3 contains 19 residues. The junction had 16 bases not matched to a gene; V was cut back by 4 bases and J by 0 bases. Here the CDR3 reads CASSSSTSGVSYSSYEQYF. The CDR3 coding sequence is TGTGCCAGCAGCTCCTCGACTAGCGGTGTTTCATATAGCTCCTACGAGCAGTACTTC.

The chain has TRBV11-3 and TRBJ1-5; possible D gene TRBD1, 6 bases. This CDR3 spans 16 amino acids. In germline, CDR1 is SGHNT, CDR2 YENEEA. Trimming cost V 5 bases and J 7 bases, with 21 bases left between them. The CDR3 DNA reads as TGTGCCAGCAGCCCAGACAGGCCCCCACCTGGGCAGCCCCAGCATTTT. As protein: CASSPDRPPPGQPQHF.

The V gene is TRBV11-1, the J gene TRBJ1-4; D unclear. CDR1 is SGHAT and CDR2 is FQDESV in the germline V gene (reference sequence). Trimming removed 3 bases at V and 5 bases at J, with 10 bases between. The CDR3 is 14 amino acids. The CDR3 reads CASSFDLSNEKLFF. Here the CDR3 DNA reads TGTGCCAGCAGCTTTGACTTATCCAATGAAAAACTGTTTTTT.

The V gene is TRBV9, the J gene TRBJ1-2, with 12 bases identical to TRBD1. This CDR3 is 15 amino acids long. V gave up 5 bases and J gave up 2 bases; unmatched junction bases: 4. Germline-derived CDR1 and CDR2 are SGDLS and YYNGEE. The CDR3 bases are TGTGCCAGCAGTCCGGGACAGGGGGCAAACTATGGCTACACCTTC. It encodes CASSPGQGANYGYTF.

The J gene is TRBJ2-1, the V gene TRBV5-1; 10 bases are a match to TRBD2. This CDR3 region has 17 residues. V was pared by 0 bases and J by 9 bases, with 12 bases of the junction left unmatched. CDR1 SGHRS and CDR2 YFSETQ come from the germline V gene. CDR3 sequence reads: CASSLAWASGSPGEQFF. In nucleotides, the CDR3 is TGCGCCAGCAGCTTGGCCTGGGCTAGCGGGAGTCCAGGTGAGCAGTTCTTC.

V usage is TRBV19 and J usage is TRBJ1-5; D is uncertain. With 6 bases removed from V and 0 bases from J, the gap between germline ends came to 12 bases. Germline V gene lookup returns CDR1 LNHDA and CDR2 SQIVND (reference sequence). This CDR3 has 15 residues. CDR3 in DNA: TGTGCCAGTAGGGTTGAAGCGTATAGCAATCAGCCCCAGCATTTT. Protein sequence: CASRVEAYSNQPQHF.

This sequence joins TRBV20-1 and TRBJ2-7; 10 bases agree with TRBD2. Trimming removed 3 bases from V and 3 bases from J; junction bases left unmatched: 8. The germline V gene encodes CDR1 DFQATT and CDR2 SNEGSKA (reference sequence). This CDR3 region has 15 residues. The CDR3 here is CSASGSSGSFYEQYF. The CDR3 region has the DNA TGCAGTGCTAGTGGGTCTAGCGGGAGTTTCTACGAGCAGTACTTC.

The chain joins TRBV7-3 to TRBJ2-6; 7 positions agree with TRBD1. CDR3 length: 16 residues. In germline, CDR1 is SGHTA, CDR2 FQGTGA. J lost 2 bases, V lost 2 bases, and 3 bases had no gene match. CDR3 DNA: TGTGCCAGCAGCTTAGTCGGGACAGCTGGGGCCAACGTCCTGACTTTC. Translating it yields CASSLVGTAGANVLTF. The variable domain in full, with the rest retrieved from reference TRBV7-3 and TRBJ2-6, is GAGVSQTPSNKVTEKGKYVELRCDPISGHTALYWYRQSLGQGPEFLIYFQGTGAADDSGLPNDRFFAVRPEGSVSTLKIQRTERGDSAVYLCASSLVGTAGANVLTFGAGSRLTVL.